Included here is one T cell receptor beta chain sequence, with context. No antigen is known for it. No base-level quality is on record; no much larger clone is a single base apart. The record originates from a study of identical twins (dated by TCRdb to 2016 to 2018). Regarding the study in general: The study deep-sequenced TCR alpha and beta repertoires from monozygotic twins, unrelated adults of various ages and cord blood to test whether fetal clonotypes persist. Replicate twin experiments were performed at different times using different library preparation protocols to rule out contamination. What the study reported, not specific to this receptor: Invariant T cells such as MAIT and iNKT could partly confound zero-insertion analyses, although diverse VJ usage argued against such confounding for most clonotypes. A weaker excess of twin sharing was found in beta out-of-frame sequences because the signal-to-noise ratio was lowered by fewer shared sequences. In monozygotic twins, out-of-frame TCR alpha sharing was systematically underestimated by recombination models, although the models agreed with sharing between unrelated individuals. Abundant cord blood beta clonotypes had fewer insertions, young adult naive repertoires showed a similar but weaker trend, and memory repertoires showed no such trend. Conclusions relied on cross-sectional statistical analysis, since the same donors could not be followed over many years. Compared with coincidental sharing between unrelated individuals, out-of-frame TCR alpha sequences shared between twins showed an excess of sequences with low generation probability.

Every donor in the study was a healthy Caucasian. Three pairs of female monozygotic twins, all aged 18 to 29 years, were included in the twin cohort. Positive isolation kits from Invitrogen were used to isolate CD4+ and CD8+ T cell populations. The germline V gene sets CDR1 to SGHAT and CDR2 to FQNNGV. The junction shows trimming of 6 bases on V and 0 bases on J, and the gene matches do not reach 8 bases of it. The CDR3 starts with the cysteine, ends with the phenylalanine, and has 16 residues. Left in the record is the CDR3 DNA by itself, 48 bases read in frame from the first base. Library prep was done by 5' RACE. Sequencing was performed on an Illumina HiSeq 2000. A universal primer binding site was added through template switching, and the final cDNA carried a unique molecular identifier so that TCR cDNA molecules could be counted accurately. Specific primers in the conserved constant-segment region were used to synthesize first-strand cDNA for the TCR alpha and beta chains. Each cDNA library was double barcoded, with a SMART-Mk sample barcode plus Illumina barcodes, to control for contamination. TruSeq adapter sequences, together with Illumina sample barcodes, were added in two successive PCR steps. The Illumina HiSeq platform was used with custom primers to sequence TCR alpha and beta cDNA libraries. Processing in the source paper ran as follows. Raw reads were processed with MiGEC to extract unique molecular identifiers, and MiXCR was used to determine CDR3 positions. For each individual, recombination models were inferred using an EM algorithm with the repgenHMM and IGoR tools. The tcR package in R was used for shared clonotype analysis, with sharing normalized by the product of cloneset sizes. To study raw recombination without the effects of thymic and clonal selection, out-of-frame nonproductive sequences were analyzed. The raw public reads went through TCRdb reprocessing: fastp at Q25, MiXCR clone calling, in-frame beta chains kept. Under each unique CDR3 protein, matching rows form one entry showing the most common genes and DNA. TCRdb assigned the V and J calls; the authors' analysis was not used. The sample table records some 440,000 distinct CDR3 sequences; 24% of these occur just once. The ten top clones hold roughly 3% of the sample.

These data were also reused for a study on T cells expressing NK-cell markers. As the second paper documents: Seven or eight donors provided sorted CD3+CD56+NKG2C+, CD3+CD56+NKG2C- and CD3+CD56-NKG2C+ T-cell subsets, whose TCR beta-chain repertoires were profiled. Among the eight sequenced donors, seven were HCMV-seropositive and one was HCMV-seronegative. To restrict sorting to alphabetaTCR-expressing T cells, an anti-gammadeltaTCR antibody was added in several experiments. In more than five donors, the dominant CD3+CD56+NKG2C+ clonotypes were found to rank among the top 10 CD8+ clonotypes and to make up 1.0-7.0% of CD8+ T cells. Those dominant clonotypes were again the most abundant among CD3+CD56-NKG2C+ cells in a few donors, at roughly 25-65%. It remained unclear whether the expanded NKG2C-expressing T cell clones were specific for HCMV antigens. The eight sequenced donors were randomly selected healthy volunteers, three men and five women. A commercial ELISA kit detecting HCMV-specific IgG in serum was used to determine HCMV serostatus. MIGEC handled demultiplexing of the reads and grouping by UMI, while MiTCR was used to assemble and quantify clonotypes. Only TCR cDNA sequences supported by at least two reads were kept to exclude erroneous sequences. The tcR package was used for downstream repertoire analysis, and clonotypes were matched across fractions by CDR3 nucleotide sequence plus V segment. VDJmatch was used to annotate antigen specificity against VDJdb, with one amino acid substitution in CDR3 allowed.

The sequence came from a woman in her late teens or twenties in good health. Here the chain combines TRBV11-2 and TRBJ2-1; TRBD2 aligns with 7 central bases. Sequencing input: CD4+ T cells sorted from blood. The CDR3 amino acid sequence is: CASRTRGRSSYNEQFF. The base sequence is TGTGCCAGCAGGACGCGGGGGAGGAGCTCCTACAATGAGCAGTTCTTC.